Listed below are T cell receptor beta chains from one sample, sequenced in a study of beta chain features in type 1 diabetes. Clones were sequenced by immunoSEQ multiplex PCR, and TCRdb holds only the in-frame ones, with some missing. The sample records 350,000 to 450,000 clones, more than 13% being singletons. The sequenced sample was naive CD4+ T cells from blood. Receptors originate from a woman aged 18-29 years in good health. Each CDR3 is given with its conserved first and last residue. The order of the fields is D gene, J gene, clone size, V gene, CDR3 protein, CDR3 DNA. The D gene is left open where the match is weak. Size values are once, few and many counts, or a class for expanded clones, and some rows have none.

-	TRBJ1-2	-	TRBV30	CAWTPPDRRSYGYTF	TGTGCCTGGACCCCCCCGGACAGAAGATCATATGGCTACACCTTC
-	TRBJ2-7	-	TRBV29-1	CSVTTSSYEQYF	TGCAGCGTTACGACTAGCTCCTACGAGCAGTACTTC
TRBD2	TRBJ2-3	-	TRBV29-1	CSVEGLAGGIDTQYF	TGCAGCGTTGAGGGTTTAGCGGGAGGGATAGATACGCAGTATTTT
TRBD2	TRBJ2-7	few	TRBV28	CASSLGLAGVRYEQYF	TGTGCCAGCAGTTTGGGACTAGCGGGAGTGAGGTACGAGCAGTACTTC
-	TRBJ1-1	few	TRBV30	CAWSQSMNTEAFF	TGTGCCTGGAGCCAGTCCATGAACACTGAAGCTTTCTTT
TRBD2	TRBJ2-3	few	TRBV5-1	CASSIQLAGGRDTQYF	TGCGCCAGCAGCATCCAACTAGCGGGAGGGAGAGATACGCAGTATTTT
TRBD2	TRBJ2-1	-	TRBV10-3	CAISDLGEGYNEQFF	TGTGCCATCAGTGACTTGGGGGAGGGCTACAATGAGCAGTTCTTC
-	TRBJ2-7	few	TRBV30	CAWNPGRGEQYF	TGTGCCTGGAACCCCGGGAGAGGCGAGCAGTACTTC
-	TRBJ2-3	-	TRBV5-1	CASSRSLTDTQYF	TGCGCCAGCAGCCGTAGCCTCACAGATACGCAGTATTTT
-	TRBJ1-2	-	TRBV5-4	CASSPPGGVGPYGYTF	TGTGCCAGCAGCCCGCCGGGGGGCGTTGGGCCGTATGGCTACACCTTC
-	TRBJ1-1	-	TRBV2	CASNPVLTGTEAFF	TGTGCCAGCAACCCCGTCTTAACCGGCACTGAAGCTTTCTTT
-	TRBJ1-2	few	TRBV20-1	CSASPDRHPTF	TGCAGTGCTTCCCCCGACAGGCACCCTACCTTC
TRBD1	TRBJ1-2	-	TRBV27	CASSPGQVVYGYTF	TGTGCCAGCAGTCCGGGACAGGTCGTTTATGGCTACACCTTC
-	TRBJ2-5	few	TRBV5-4	CASSLGLAPEGETQYF	TGTGCCAGCAGCTTGGGGTTAGCACCTGAGGGAGAGACCCAGTACTTC
-	TRBJ2-5	few	TRBV13	CASRLGSGYQETQYF	TGTGCCAGCAGACTAGGTAGCGGCTACCAAGAGACCCAGTACTTC
-	TRBJ1-4	few	TRBV29-1	CSFSDGQLNEKLFF	TGCAGCTTTTCGGATGGACAGCTAAATGAAAAACTGTTTTTT
-	TRBJ1-1	-	TRBV6-5	CASRNGDMNTEAFF	TGTGCCAGCAGAAACGGGGACATGAACACTGAAGCTTTCTTT
TRBD1	TRBJ1-2	few	TRBV15	CATSRGQGTLYGYTF	TGTGCCACCAGCAGGGGACAGGGGACCCTCTATGGCTACACCTTC
-	TRBJ1-1	few	TRBV7-2	CASTVESFANTEAFF	TGTGCCAGCACCGTTGAGTCTTTCGCGAACACTGAAGCTTTCTTT
TRBD1	TRBJ2-1	-	TRBV5-1	CASSSDRNYNEQFF	TGCGCCAGCAGCTCGGACAGGAACTACAATGAGCAGTTCTTC
TRBD2	TRBJ2-3	-	TRBV6-5	CASNPTSGSTDTQYF	TGTGCCAGCAACCCGACTAGCGGGAGTACAGATACGCAGTATTTT
-	TRBJ1-2	-	TRBV30	CAAVGLLSGYTF	TGTGCCGCCGTGGGCCTCCTTAGTGGCTACACCTTC
-	TRBJ2-5	few	TRBV7-2	CASSVTRGQTQYF	TGTGCCAGCAGCGTCACGCGGGGGCAGACCCAGTACTTC
-	TRBJ2-7	-	TRBV10-3	CAISPQDLYEQYF	TGTGCCATCAGTCCCCAGGACTTATACGAGCAGTACTTC
-	TRBJ2-1	once	TRBV9	CASSVDDPGATRDEQFF	TGTGCCAGCAGCGTAGACGATCCAGGGGCCACGCGCGATGAGCAGTTCTTC
-	TRBJ1-2	-	TRBV2	CASSEASAYQGSYGYTF	TGTGCCAGCAGTGAAGCATCTGCCTACCAGGGTTCCTATGGCTACACCTTC
TRBD2	TRBJ2-3	-	TRBV5-1	CASNLVHSAGATTDTQYF	TGCGCCAGCAACTTGGTTCATTCTGCGGGAGCGACCACAGATACGCAGTATTTT
-	TRBJ2-3	few	TRBV28	CASTPGHGIMDTQYF	TGTGCCAGCACGCCGGGACATGGAATTATGGATACGCAGTATTTT